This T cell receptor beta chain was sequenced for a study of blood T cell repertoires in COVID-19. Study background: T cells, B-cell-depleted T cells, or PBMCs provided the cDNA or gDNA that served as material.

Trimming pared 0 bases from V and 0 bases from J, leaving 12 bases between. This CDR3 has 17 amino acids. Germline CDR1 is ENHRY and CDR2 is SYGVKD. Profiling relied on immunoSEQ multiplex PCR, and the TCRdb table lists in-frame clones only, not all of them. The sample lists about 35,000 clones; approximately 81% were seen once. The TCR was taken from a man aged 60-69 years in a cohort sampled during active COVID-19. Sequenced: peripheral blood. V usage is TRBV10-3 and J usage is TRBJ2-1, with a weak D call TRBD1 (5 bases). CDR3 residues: CAISESLGRVSYNEQFF. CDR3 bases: TGTGCCATCAGTGAGTCTCTTGGCAGGGTCTCCTACAATGAGCAGTTCTTC.